The 18 T cell receptor beta chains below all came from one sample that was sequenced in a study of blood T cell repertoires in COVID-19. TCRdb keeps only in-frame clones here, not all; method: immunoSEQ multiplex PCR. The table lists about 430,000 clones, about 88% of them singletons. Sequencing input: PBMCs or T cells enriched from blood (not recorded which). Every receptor here comes from a woman younger than 35 who had been exposed to COVID-19.

The rearrangement links TRBV10-3 to TRBJ2-1; TRBD2 matches at 7 bases. Losses at the gene ends were 2 bases for V and 10 bases for J; bases not matched to a gene: 11. This CDR3 spans 15 amino acids. Germline V gene sequence: CDR1 ENHRY, CDR2 SYGVKD. The CDR3 here is CAISETAGLLSEQFF. The CDR3 DNA sequence: TGTGCCATCAGTGAGACGGCGGGACTACTGAGCGAGCAGTTCTTC.

This chain uses TRBV7-9 with TRBJ2-1, with 11 positions matching TRBD2. Trimming cost V 11 bases and J 4 bases; bases outside gene matches: 7. The CDR3 has 14 residues. Germline V gene lookup returns CDR1 SEHNR and CDR2 FQNEAQ (reference sequence). The CDR3 DNA reads TGTGCCGCTCAGGGACTAGCGGATTACAATGAGCAGTTCTTC. Translation gives CAAQGLADYNEQFF.

DNA of the CDR3: TGTGCCAGCGTAAAAGGGCCAACGGGAATATATTTT. It encodes CASVKGPTGIYF. V gene TRBV7-2 combines with J gene TRBJ1-3; D is ambiguous. The V and J ends lost 8 bases and 13 bases respectively, with 18 bases between them. The germline V gene has CDR1 SGHTA and CDR2 FQGNSA. This CDR3 comprises 12 residues.

The chain joins TRBV6-5 to TRBJ2-2, with D tentatively TRBD1 (6 bases). Germline V gene lookup returns CDR1 MNHEY and CDR2 SVGAGI. V lost 5 bases and J 5 bases, leaving 15 bases between the germline ends. The CDR3 runs 15 residues. The DNA of the CDR3 is TGTGCCAGCAGTCGTCTGACAGGTTTGACCGGGGAGCTGTTTTTT. This gives the protein CASSRLTGLTGELFF.

This chain links TRBV6-5 with TRBJ2-2; the match to TRBD2 covers 8 bases. The CDR3 spans 15 residues. CDR1 is MNHEY and CDR2 is SVGAGI in the germline V gene. The junction had 2 bases not matched to a gene; V was cut back by 2 bases and J by 3 bases. The CDR3 sequence is CASSYQRGYTGELFF. CDR3 DNA sequence: TGTGCCAGCAGTTACCAGCGGGGGTACACCGGGGAGCTGTTTTTT.

Remarks on this clone: Other DNA sequences in this specimen translate into the identical CDR3. The V gene is TRBV27, the J gene TRBJ1-6, with TRBD1 identical over 8 bases. CDR1 MNHEY and CDR2 SMNVEV come from the germline V gene (reference sequence). This CDR3 has 13 amino acids. Trimming at V came to 9 bases and at J to 4 bases, leaving 2 bases not matched to a gene. The CDR3 reads CASRTGYNSPLHF. Written as DNA, the CDR3 is TGTGCCAGTCGGACAGGGTATAATTCACCCCTCCACTTT.

The V and J genes are TRBV27 and TRBJ2-3; 13 positions agree with TRBD2. V trimming: 6 bases; J trimming: 7 bases; junction bases outside the gene matches: 7. CDR1 is MNHEY and CDR2 is SMNVEV in the germline V gene (reference sequence). The CDR3 extends over 15 amino acids. The CDR3 nucleotides read TGTGCCAGCAGACTAGCGGGAGGGCCGCGGAATACGCAGTATTTT. Residues: CASRLAGGPRNTQYF.

This clone was detected only a few times. The rearrangement links TRBV7-2 to TRBJ1-1; D is undetermined. The CDR3 consists of 13 residues. Germline V gene sequence: CDR1 SGHTA, CDR2 FQGNSA. Between the trimmed V and J ends, which lost 6 bases and 7 bases, there was a span of 15 bases. The CDR3 reads CASSIHQRGEAFF. CDR3 DNA sequence: TGTGCCAGCAGTATTCATCAGCGGGGTGAAGCTTTCTTT.

The chain has TRBV20-1 and TRBJ2-3; the match to TRBD1 covers 9 bases. This CDR3 has 15 amino acids. With V trimmed by 3 bases and J by 2 bases, 6 bases remained unmatched. Per the germline V gene, CDR1 is DFQATT and CDR2 is SNEGSKA (reference sequence). The DNA for the CDR3 is TGCAGTGCTAGTAGGGGACAGGGAGCCACAGATACGCAGTATTTT. Its translation is CSASRGQGATDTQYF.

This chain links TRBV28 with TRBJ1-2, with a tentative D call TRBD1 (5 bases). CDR1 and CDR2 (germline): MDHEN, SYDVKM. The CDR3 extends over 14 amino acids. Deletions cut 10 bases from V and 5 bases from J, with 20 bases between. CDR3 sequence reads: CAMSRRGGDYGYTF. The CDR3 DNA reads as TGTGCCATGAGCCGGCGGGGCGGGGATTATGGCTACACCTTC.

The V and J genes are TRBV19 and TRBJ2-1; 8 bases map to TRBD1. V shed 4 bases, J shed 7 bases, and the junction held 3 bases outside the gene matches. The CDR3 covers 13 residues. Germline V gene data show CDR1 as LNHDA and CDR2 as SQIVND (reference sequence). CDR3 protein: CASSTHRGNEQFF. The CDR3 bases are TGTGCCAGTAGTACCCACAGGGGGAATGAGCAGTTCTTC.

V gene TRBV19 combines with J gene TRBJ2-7; tentatively, D is TRBD2 (6 bases). Germline CDR1 and CDR2: LNHDA and SQIVND (reference sequence). The CDR3 loop spans 13 amino acids. V lost 0 bases and J lost 4, with 7 bases in between. The CDR3 protein is CASSIDGGYEQYF. In DNA form, the CDR3 reads TGTGCCAGTAGTATAGACGGGGGTTACGAGCAGTACTTC. Based on the CDR3 plus reference TRBV19 and TRBJ2-7, the full variable domain is DGGITQSPKYLFRKEGQNVTLSCEQNLNHDAMYWYRQDPGQGLRLIYYSQIVNDFQKGDIAEGYSVSREKKESFPLTVTSAQKNPTAFYLCASSIDGGYEQYFGPGTRLTVT.

CDR3 region: CASSPPVGGQGNQPQHF. The CDR3, as DNA: TGTGCCAGCTCACCACCGGTGGGGGGACAGGGGAATCAGCCCCAGCATTTT. This rearrangement joins TRBV18 to TRBJ1-5; 10 positions agree with TRBD1. The CDR3 extends over 17 amino acids. J lost 4 bases, V lost 0 bases, and 6 bases had no gene match. Germline CDR1 is KGHSH and CDR2 is LQKENI.

The V gene is TRBV6-5, the J gene TRBJ1-4; TRBD1 aligns across 8 bases. In germline, CDR1 is MNHEY, CDR2 SVGAGI. The ends lost 7 bases at V and 6 bases at J; junction bases unmatched: 4. CDR3 length: 13 residues. The CDR3 sequence: CASTSGQDEKLFF. CDR3 bases: TGTGCCAGCACTTCGGGACAGGATGAAAAACTGTTTTTT.

The V and J genes are TRBV11-2 and TRBJ1-4; D is possibly TRBD1 (5 bases). The CDR3 sequence is 15 residues long. CDR1 and CDR2 from the germline V gene are SGHAT and FQNNGV. V gave up 5 bases and J gave up 7 bases, with 17 bases separating them. CDR3 sequence: CASSPRGGSVEKLFF. In DNA, the CDR3 is TGTGCCAGCAGCCCCCGGGGGGGGTCCGTTGAAAAACTGTTTTTT.

The V gene is TRBV6-5, the J gene TRBJ2-7; TRBD1 aligns across 9 bases. This CDR3 contains 14 residues. Germline-derived CDR1 and CDR2 are MNHEY and SVGAGI. The V gene end was trimmed by 6 bases and the J gene end by 3 bases; junction bases not matched to a gene: 6. CDR3 region: CASSRDRAGYEQYF. The DNA for the CDR3 is TGTGCCAGCAGCCGGGACAGGGCAGGCTACGAGCAGTACTTC.

The chain couples TRBV19 to TRBJ2-3, with TRBD1 as a possible D gene (7 bases). The CDR3 extends over 14 amino acids. Germline loops: CDR1 LNHDA, CDR2 SQIVND (reference sequence). Trimming cost V 8 bases and J 3 bases, with 15 bases left between them. CDR3 sequence: CASAGQRETDTQYF. CDR3 nucleotide sequence: TGTGCCAGTGCGGGACAGAGAGAGACAGATACGCAGTATTTT.

The count of this clone is one. The CDR3 sequence is CASSKAQGTRVEQYF. DNA for the CDR3: TGTGCCAGCAGCAAAGCGCAAGGGACTAGAGTCGAGCAGTACTTC. V is TRBV21-1 and J is TRBJ2-7; TRBD2 reflects the table's D call only, with no check against the DNA. TRBV21-1 is a pseudogene. CDR3 size: 15 residues.